Listed here are 22 T cell receptor beta chains from one sample, sequenced in a study of blood T cell repertoires in COVID-19. The method was immunoSEQ multiplex PCR; TCRdb's version includes in-frame clones alone and lacks a portion of them. Among some 140,000 clones, just over 75% were seen once, and the ten largest hold 10% to 12%. The sequencing sample was made of peripheral blood. Receptor source: a human donor in a cohort sampled during active COVID-19.

This clone has just a few counts. V is TRBV7-3 and J is TRBJ1-1; D unclear. Trimming took off 7 bases at V and 4 bases at J, with 13 bases between the two ends. Germline-derived CDR1 and CDR2 are SGHTA and FQGTGA. The CDR3 runs to 13 residues. CDR3 nucleotides: TGTGCCAGCAAATTGGAGGGTCCCACTGAAGCTTTCTTT. This encodes CASKLEGPTEAFF.

The gene calls are TRBV7-6 and TRBJ2-1; D is unresolved. Trimming stripped 1 base from V and 9 bases from J, with 4 bases between. Germline V lookup: CDR1 SGHVS, CDR2 FNYEAQ. This CDR3 contains 11 residues. The chain's CDR3 is CASSLDTEQFF. CDR3 DNA sequence: TGTGCCAGCAGCTTAGACACTGAGCAGTTCTTC.

The chain combines TRBV27 with TRBJ2-3; 7 bases align to TRBD2. CDR1 and CDR2 from the germline V gene are MNHEY and SMNVEV (reference sequence). Germline trimming cut 10 bases from V and 0 bases from J; bases unmatched to any gene: 7. The CDR3 is 14 residues long. The CDR3 region has the DNA TGTGCCAACTGCGGGGGATCTAGCACAGATACGCAGTATTTT. It translates to CANCGGSSTDTQYF.

This clone was observed a single time. CDR3 in amino acids: CASSLIALNEQFF. The CDR3 coding sequence is TGTGCCAGCAGCTTGATAGCTCTCAATGAGCAGTTCTTC. The V call is TRBV5-6, the J call TRBJ2-1; the D is unclear. CDR3 length: 13 residues. V gave up 1 base and J gave up 6 bases, with 8 bases separating them. Looked up from germline, CDR1 is SGHDT and CDR2 is YYEEEE.

The gene calls are TRBV2 and TRBJ1-6; 8 bases match TRBD1. V shed 6 bases, J shed 6 bases, and the junction held 10 bases outside the gene matches. This CDR3 contains 16 residues. Germline V gene data show CDR1 as SNHLY and CDR2 as FYNNEI. The CDR3 loop is CASRELQGAGNSPLHF. The CDR3 DNA follows: TGTGCCAGCAGAGAACTCCAGGGGGCTGGTAATTCACCCCTCCACTTT.

This chain uses TRBV21-1 with TRBJ1-2; the table's D call, TRBD1, was not checked against the DNA. TRBV21-1 is shown as a pseudogene. The CDR3 consists of 16 residues. CDR3 DNA: TGTGCCAGCAGCAAAGGCAGGGGTCTAACCACCTATGGCTACACCTTC. Its protein product is CASSKGRGLTTYGYTF.

V is TRBV28 and J is TRBJ1-1; tentatively, D is TRBD1 (6 bases). CDR1 and CDR2 from the germline V gene are MDHEN and SYDVKM. The V end was cut by 6 bases, the J end by 10 bases, with 21 bases between. This CDR3 contains 14 residues. The CDR3 region has the DNA TGTGCCAGCAGACCTCGACAGGTTCAACGCCGAGCTTTCTTT. It is translated as CASRPRQVQRRAFF.

The gene calls are TRBV11-3 and TRBJ2-7, with 9 bases lining up with TRBD1. Germline trimming cut 5 bases from V and 0 bases from J; bases unmatched to any gene: 8. Germline CDR1 SGHNT, CDR2 YENEEA. This CDR3 is 16 amino acids long. CDR3 bases: TGTGCCAGCAGCCAGCCCGGGACAGGGATCTCCTACGAGCAGTACTTC. It encodes CASSQPGTGISYEQYF. Complete variable domain (other parts from reference TRBV11-3 and TRBJ2-7): EAGVVQSPRYKIIEKKQPVAFWCNPISGHNTLYWYLQNLGQGPELLIRYENEEAVDDSQLPKDRFSAERLKGVDSTLKIQPAELGDSAVYLCASSQPGTGISYEQYFGPGTRLTVT.

V is TRBV5-1 and J is TRBJ2-6; D gene uncertain. This CDR3 is built from 14 residues. Germline values: CDR1 SGHRS, CDR2 YFSETQ. The germline V and J ends were trimmed by 0 bases and 6 bases, with 7 bases remaining between them. For the CDR3, the DNA is TGCGCCAGCAGCTTGGTTAGCCAGGCCAACGTCCTGACTTTC. Translated, it gives CASSLVSQANVLTF.

The CDR3 loop is CASSRGSYGYTF. The CDR3 DNA sequence: TGTGCCAGCAGCAGGGGAAGCTATGGCTACACCTTC. The chain joins TRBV25-1 to TRBJ1-2; TRBD1 might be the D (6 bases). V was clipped by 6 bases and J by 4 bases, with 9 bases between them. The CDR3 has 12 residues. The germline V gene has CDR1 MGHDK and CDR2 SYGVNS.

The chain uses TRBV5-4 and TRBJ2-7; TRBD2 aligns across 12 bases. Germline CDR1 reads SGHNT; CDR2 reads YYREEE (reference sequence). Trimming cost V 5 bases and J 3 bases; bases outside gene matches: 6. The CDR3 extends over 15 amino acids. CDR3 bases: TGTGCCAGCAGTCTAGGACTAGCGGGGAGCTACGAGCAGTACTTC. It translates to CASSLGLAGSYEQYF.

The gene calls are TRBV3-1 (or the pseudogene TRBV3-2) and TRBJ1-2; possible D gene TRBD1, 6 bases. Germline CDR1 reads LGHDT; CDR2 reads YNNKEL (reference sequence). CDR3 length: 13 residues. Trimming pared 6 bases from V and 2 bases from J, leaving 10 bases between. CDR3 coding DNA: TGTGCCAGCAGTTGGGACATGAACTATGGCTACACCTTC. Translation: CASSWDMNYGYTF.

This rearrangement joins TRBV5-6 to TRBJ2-1, with 8 bases aligning to TRBD1. The CDR3 has 15 amino acids. Germline V lookup: CDR1 SGHDT, CDR2 YYEEEE. The V and J ends lost 5 bases and 6 bases, in that order; junction bases with no gene match: 10. CDR3 loop: CASRVPGGRVNEQFF. The CDR3 nucleotides are TGTGCCAGCAGGGTGCCAGGGGGCCGAGTCAATGAGCAGTTCTTC.

The chain employs TRBV28 and TRBJ2-5, with 12 bases aligning to TRBD2. V lost 3 bases and J lost 2; bases outside the gene matches: 4. The V gene's germline CDR1 is MDHEN and CDR2 SYDVKM. The CDR3 totals 16 residues. The CDR3 loop reads CASSFLAGGPQETQYF. The CDR3 coding sequence is TGTGCCAGCAGTTTTCTAGCGGGGGGGCCTCAAGAGACCCAGTACTTC.

V and J are TRBV10-2 and TRBJ2-7; possible D gene TRBD2, 5 bases. Deletions cut 0 bases from V and 2 bases from J, with 14 bases between. The CDR3 contains 16 residues. Germline V gene lookup returns CDR1 WSHSY and CDR2 SAAADI. CDR3 sequence (DNA): TGCGCCAGCAGTGAGTCACGCCCCCGGGAAACCTACGAGCAGTACTTC. Protein: CASSESRPRETYEQYF.

The V gene is TRBV5-1, the J gene TRBJ2-7; possibly TRBD1 for D (5 bases). The germline V gene encodes CDR1 SGHRS and CDR2 YFSETQ. With 2 bases removed from V and 2 bases from J, the gap between germline ends came to 11 bases. This CDR3 has 14 residues. CDR3 region: CASSFVRATYEQYF. As DNA, the CDR3 is TGCGCCAGCAGCTTCGTCAGGGCCACCTACGAGCAGTACTTC.

V gene TRBV27 combines with J gene TRBJ1-6; D is unresolved. Germline lookup yields CDR1 MNHEY and CDR2 SMNVEV (reference sequence). The CDR3 sequence is 15 residues long. V gave up 3 bases and J gave up 7 bases, with 13 bases separating them. The CDR3 spells CASSLLELRNSPLHF. The CDR3 DNA sequence: TGTGCCAGCAGTTTGTTGGAGCTTCGAAATTCACCCCTCCACTTT.

V gene TRBV18 combines with J gene TRBJ2-5; 8 bases map to TRBD1. The length of the CDR3 is 16 residues. Germline V gene lookup returns CDR1 KGHSH and CDR2 LQKENI. Trimming at V came to 2 bases and at J to 4 bases, leaving 9 bases not matched to a gene. CDR3 DNA: TGTGCCAGCTCACCAAGACAGGGGAAGGCGGGAGAGACCCAGTACTTC. Encoded protein: CASSPRQGKAGETQYF.

The genes are TRBV7-8 and TRBJ2-7; 7 bases agree with TRBD1. The V gene's germline CDR1 is SGHVS and CDR2 FQNEAQ. The CDR3 consists of 15 residues. Trimming removed 3 bases from V and 5 bases from J; junction bases left unmatched: 10. The CDR3: CASSFHGGTVDEQYF. In DNA form, the CDR3 reads TGTGCCAGCAGCTTCCATGGTGGGACAGTCGACGAGCAGTACTTC.

The chain combines TRBV6-2 or TRBV6-3 with TRBJ2-3; D might be TRBD1 (5 bases). The V end lost 2 bases, the J end lost 0 bases, and 9 bases lay between the germline ends. Germline lookup yields CDR1 MNHEY and CDR2 SVGEGT. The CDR3 loop spans 15 amino acids. CDR3 coding DNA: TGTGCCAGCAGTTACGGGGCGGCTAGCACAGATACGCAGTATTTT. It specifies CASSYGAASTDTQYF.

The gene calls are TRBV19 and TRBJ2-7; 11 nucleotides line up with TRBD2. CDR1 and CDR2 (germline): LNHDA, SQIVND (reference sequence). Losses at the gene ends were 3 bases for V and 2 bases for J; bases not matched to a gene: 6. CDR3 size: 16 residues. CDR3 DNA sequence: TGTGCCAGTAGTATCCGCCTAGCGGGGGGCCCCTACGAGCAGTACTTC. It encodes CASSIRLAGGPYEQYF.

This clone has just a few counts. CDR3 nucleotides: TGTGCCAGCACTTTAGCGACCGACTCCTACGAGCAGTACTTC. Translated: CASTLATDSYEQYF. The V call is TRBV2, the J call TRBJ2-7; possible D gene TRBD2, 5 bases. V was cut by 7 bases and J by 0 bases, with 13 bases left in between. The length of the CDR3 is 14 residues. Germline assignment: CDR1 SNHLY and CDR2 FYNNEI. Together with reference TRBV2 and TRBJ2-7, the CDR3 gives the full variable domain: EPEVTQTPSHQVTQMGQEVILRCVPISNHLYFYWYRQILGQKVEFLVSFYNNEISEKSEIFDDQFSVERPDGSNFTLKIRSTKLEDSAMYFCASTLATDSYEQYFGPGTRLTVT.